One sample yielded the 21 T cell receptor beta chains listed below, sequenced in a study of T-cell memory formation after mild COVID-19. TCRdb itself ran the 5' RACE reads through MiXCR, one entry per CDR3 protein. Of some 350,000 distinct CDR3 sequences listed, roughly 13% were seen once; the top ten hold 20% to 25%. Sequencing was done on a sample of PBMCs or a T cell subset sorted from them (not recorded which). All receptors come from a man between 18 and 29 years old who had mild COVID-19 (a few samples of this study predate the infection). Cell type and time point are not known.

V is TRBV7-2 and J is TRBJ2-1; D possibly corresponds to TRBD1 (5 bases). This CDR3 contains 12 residues. With 4 bases removed from V and 10 bases from J, the gap between germline ends came to 11 bases. Germline V gene sequence: CDR1 SGHTA, CDR2 FQGNSA. The CDR3 DNA follows: TGTGCCAGCAGCTCCACAGGCCGGGAGCAGTTCTTC. It is translated as CASSSTGREQFF.

The chain joins TRBV5-1 to TRBJ2-2; D gene unclear. The germline V gene has CDR1 SGHRS and CDR2 YFSETQ. V was shortened by 0 bases and J by 6 bases, with 12 bases between the two germline ends. The CDR3 is made up of 15 amino acids. CDR3 in DNA: TGCGCCAGCAGCTTGGAGGCGGTTAAGGCCGGGGAGCTGTTTTTT. As protein: CASSLEAVKAGELFF.

The rearrangement uses TRBV7-8 and TRBJ2-7; D is unclear. This CDR3 has 15 amino acids. V lost 2 bases and J lost 1, with 12 bases in between. Per the germline V gene, CDR1 is SGHVS and CDR2 is FQNEAQ. The CDR3 spells CASSLRRVKSYEQYF. The CDR3 DNA reads as TGTGCCAGCAGCTTAAGACGCGTTAAATCCTACGAGCAGTACTTC.

The chain links TRBV10-3 to TRBJ2-7; TRBD1 agrees at 7 bases. The CDR3 runs to 15 residues. The germline V gene encodes CDR1 ENHRY and CDR2 SYGVKD. The ends lost 6 bases at V and 0 bases at J; junction bases unmatched: 8. CDR3 DNA: TGTGCCATCAGACGACAGAGGGACAGCTCCTACGAGCAGTACTTC. Protein product: CAIRRQRDSSYEQYF.

The chain couples TRBV9 to TRBJ1-1; D is perhaps TRBD1 (5 bases). The CDR3 spans 14 residues. V was pared by 0 bases and J by 5 bases, with 11 bases between. CDR1 is SGDLS and CDR2 is YYNGEE in the germline V gene. CDR3 nucleotides: TGTGCCAGCAGCGTAGGAGGCGGGGGGACTGAAGCTTTCTTT. Translation: CASSVGGGGTEAFF.

This clonotype was seen a handful of times. V and J are TRBV24-1 and TRBJ1-5; no clear D gene. The CDR3 has 13 residues. Between the trimmed V and J ends, which lost 5 bases and 4 bases, there was a span of 8 bases. Germline CDR1 KGHDR, CDR2 SFDVKD. The CDR3 coding sequence is TGTGCCACCAGTGCAATGAGAAATCAGCCCCAGCATTTT. Protein: CATSAMRNQPQHF.

This clonotype was seen many times. The chain recombines TRBV7-2 with TRBJ1-2; 7 bases align to TRBD1. Germline assignment: CDR1 SGHTA and CDR2 FQGNSA. Unmatched junction bases numbered 8, after V lost 2 bases and J lost 5 bases. The CDR3 sequence is 15 residues long. For the CDR3, the DNA is TGTGCCAGCAGCTTACAGGGGGATCCTTGGTATGGCTACACCTTC. Protein sequence: CASSLQGDPWYGYTF.

The rearrangement uses TRBV12-5 and TRBJ1-1; D not resolved. CDR3 size: 11 residues. Deletions cut 6 bases from V and 3 bases from J, with 5 bases between. The V gene's germline CDR1 is LGHNT and CDR2 FRNRAP. The CDR3 nucleotides read TGTGCTAGTGGGCGTTACACTGAAGCTTTCTTT. Translated: CASGRYTEAFF.

The V gene is TRBV18, the J gene TRBJ2-7; D gene ambiguous. Between the trimmed V and J ends, which lost 5 bases and 1 base, there was a span of 12 bases. The V gene's germline CDR1 is KGHSH and CDR2 LQKENI. The CDR3 spans 14 residues. This CDR3 is CASSSGPGSYEQYF. In DNA form, the CDR3 reads TGTGCCAGCTCATCCGGGCCAGGTTCCTACGAGCAGTACTTC.

The chain employs TRBV6-5 and TRBJ1-2, with 12 bases identical to TRBD1. CDR3 length: 15 residues. CDR1 is MNHEY and CDR2 is SVGAGI in the germline V gene. The ends lost 2 bases at V and 8 bases at J; junction bases unmatched: 6. CDR3 residues: CASSYGTGGVGGYTF. The CDR3 nucleotides read TGTGCCAGCAGTTACGGGACAGGGGGCGTAGGCGGCTACACCTTC.

The CDR3 is CASSLSGNFYEQYF. As DNA, the CDR3 is TGTGCCAGCAGCTTGTCGGGAAATTTCTACGAGCAGTACTTC. This chain joins TRBV7-9 and TRBJ2-7; perhaps TRBD2 as D (5 bases). The length of the CDR3 is 14 residues. Germline CDR1 and CDR2: SEHNR and FQNEAQ (reference sequence). Deletions cut 3 bases from V and 3 bases from J, with 12 bases between.

There are a few counts of this clonotype. The rearrangement joins TRBV7-2 to TRBJ2-3; TRBD2 aligns across 13 bases. V shed 6 bases and J 2 bases; nucleotides not matched to a gene: 5. Looked up from germline, CDR1 is SGHTA and CDR2 is FQGNSA. The CDR3 consists of 16 residues. This chain's CDR3 is CASRGGLAGVTDTQYF. CDR3 in DNA: TGTGCCAGCAGGGGAGGACTAGCGGGGGTCACAGATACGCAGTATTTT.

This clonotype was picked up many times. The chain joins TRBV12-3 or TRBV12-4 to TRBJ1-2; 7 bases fit TRBD1. The CDR3 is 15 amino acids. The V and J ends lost 4 bases and 0 bases, in that order; junction bases with no gene match: 5. The CDR3 DNA sequence: TGTGCCAGCAGTTCCCGACAGGGCTCTAACTATGGCTACACCTTC. Translation gives CASSSRQGSNYGYTF.

The J gene is TRBJ2-5, the V gene TRBV7-2; the D gene is possibly TRBD1 (5 bases). Germline-derived CDR1 and CDR2 are SGHTA and FQGNSA. The CDR3 length is 13 residues. Trimming took off 1 base at V and 7 bases at J, with 10 bases between the two ends. CDR3 DNA: TGTGCCAGCAGCTTAGATGTTAGGGGGACCCAGTACTTC. Amino acid sequence: CASSLDVRGTQYF.

The chain joins TRBV6-2 or TRBV6-3 to TRBJ2-5; no clear D gene. The length of the CDR3 is 10 residues. V shed 7 bases and J shed 5 bases, with 5 bases lying between them. Germline assignment: CDR1 MNHEY and CDR2 SVGEGT. CDR3 residues: CASIQETQYF. The CDR3 DNA reads as TGTGCCAGCATCCAGGAGACCCAGTACTTC.

In this sample, this clonotype turned up a few times. The rearrangement uses TRBV6-4 and TRBJ2-3; 15 nucleotides agree with TRBD2. Germline CDR1 and CDR2: MRHNA and SNTAGT. V shed 0 bases and J 4 bases; nucleotides not matched to a gene: 2. This CDR3 region has 17 residues. The CDR3 region has the DNA TGTGCCAGCAGTGACTCCGGACTAGCGGGGGGGCCAGATACGCAGTATTTT. Translation gives CASSDSGLAGGPDTQYF.

The J gene is TRBJ2-3, the V gene TRBV21-1. TRBV21-1 constitutes a pseudogene. The CDR3 spans 14 residues. CDR3 DNA sequence: TGTGCCAGAACGAGCGATCGCCTTGCAGATACGCAGTATTTT. This encodes CARTSDRLADTQYF.

The sample holds a few counts of this clonotype. This chain connects TRBV28 to TRBJ2-5; D call uncertain. This CDR3 is 14 amino acids long. Looked up from germline, CDR1 is MDHEN and CDR2 is SYDVKM. Trimming removed 10 bases at V and 2 bases at J, with 17 bases between. CDR3 sequence reads: CATADPGSQETQYF. Written as DNA, the CDR3 is TGTGCCACCGCTGACCCTGGCAGTCAAGAGACCCAGTACTTC.

This clonotype was counted a few times. The J gene is TRBJ2-4, the V gene TRBV7-2, with TRBD2 identical over 7 bases. This CDR3 has 17 residues. Germline CDR1 and CDR2: SGHTA and FQGNSA. V gave up 5 bases and J gave up 8 bases; unmatched junction bases: 18. The CDR3 reads CASSQRRLLAEGDIQYF. CDR3 coding DNA: TGTGCCAGCAGCCAAAGGAGGTTGCTAGCGGAGGGCGACATTCAGTACTTC.

This clonotype turned up a few times. The rearrangement joins TRBV28 to TRBJ2-7, with D possibly being TRBD1 (6 bases). CDR1 is MDHEN, CDR2 SYDVKM, per germline. Trimming removed 6 bases from V and 4 bases from J, with 10 bases in between. CDR3 size: 12 residues. CDR3 DNA: TGTGCCAGCAGCCTCACAGGGTACGAGCAGTACGTC. Amino acid sequence: CASSLTGYEQYV.

This clonotype was detected a few times. The genes are TRBV5-1 and TRBJ2-3; the D gene is possibly TRBD1 (5 bases). In germline, CDR1 is SGHRS, CDR2 YFSETQ. The CDR3 has 14 amino acids. V was cut by 3 bases and J by 7 bases, with 15 bases left in between. CDR3 region: CASSWGAIPNTQYF. DNA for the CDR3: TGCGCCAGCAGCTGGGGCGCGATTCCGAATACGCAGTATTTT. Full variable domain (outside the CDR3, taken from reference TRBV5-1 and TRBJ2-3): KAGVTQTPRYLIKTRGQQVTLSCSPISGHRSVSWYQQTPGQGLQFLFEYFSETQRNKGNFPGRFSGRQFSNSRSEMNVSTLELGDSALYLCASSWGAIPNTQYFGPGTRLTVL.